The rows below give T cell receptor beta chains drawn from one sample of a study of PD-1 blockade in mismatch repair-deficient tumors. Method: immunoSEQ multiplex PCR; TCRdb's copy keeps in-frame clones and lacks some. This table has 65,000 to 80,000 clones, around four fifths appearing once. The input for sequencing was peripheral blood, taken 2 weeks after starting pembrolizumab. Every receptor here comes from an adult with mismatch repair-deficient cancer. CDR3s include the opening cysteine and the closing phenylalanine or tryptophan. The order of the fields is J gene, V gene, CDR3 length, D gene, clone size, CDR3 DNA, CDR3 protein. A D gene is named only where the DNA matches it firmly. The listing skips clone size in some rows; elsewhere it reads once, few, many or a size class.

J gene: TRBJ2-5
V gene: TRBV19
CDR3 length: 13
D gene: TRBD2
clone size: .
CDR3 DNA: TGTGCCGTAAGCGGGAGTAGGGAAGAGACCCAGTACTTC
CDR3 protein: CAVSGSREETQYF

J gene: TRBJ2-7
V gene: TRBV7-8
CDR3 length: 13
D gene: .
clone size: .
CDR3 DNA: TGTGCCAGCAGCTTAGGTTTGACGGACGAGCAGTACTTC
CDR3 protein: CASSLGLTDEQYF

J gene: TRBJ1-5
V gene: TRBV28
CDR3 length: 13
D gene: TRBD1
clone size: .
CDR3 DNA: TGTGCCAGCAGGATACAGGGGGCCCTCACCCAGCATTTT
CDR3 protein: CASRIQGALTQHF

J gene: TRBJ2-1
V gene: TRBV9
CDR3 length: 15
D gene: TRBD2
clone size: .
CDR3 DNA: TGTGCCAGCAGCTCTCCGGGACTAGCGTTCGATGAGCAGTTCTTC
CDR3 protein: CASSSPGLAFDEQFF

J gene: TRBJ2-1
V gene: TRBV9
CDR3 length: 16
D gene: TRBD2
clone size: .
CDR3 DNA: TGTGCCAGCAGCCACACTCGAGCGGGAGGCTACAATGAGCAGTTCTTC
CDR3 protein: CASSHTRAGGYNEQFF

J gene: TRBJ2-3
V gene: TRBV5-1
CDR3 length: 16
D gene: .
clone size: .
CDR3 DNA: TGCGCCAGCAGCTTGGGCGCGGGGCTGGGCACAGATACGCAGTATTTT
CDR3 protein: CASSLGAGLGTDTQYF

J gene: TRBJ2-5
V gene: TRBV5-1
CDR3 length: 15
D gene: TRBD2
clone size: .
CDR3 DNA: TGCGCCAGCAGCTTGAGACTAGCGGGGCAAGAGACCCAGTACTTC
CDR3 protein: CASSLRLAGQETQYF

J gene: TRBJ1-4
V gene: TRBV2
CDR3 length: 13
D gene: .
clone size: .
CDR3 DNA: TGTGCCAGCAGCATTGGACGGAATGAAAAACTGTTTTTT
CDR3 protein: CASSIGRNEKLFF

J gene: TRBJ2-1
V gene: TRBV30
CDR3 length: 15
D gene: TRBD1
clone size: .
CDR3 DNA: TGTGCCTGGAGCGCCGGGACAGGGGCACGGAATGAGCAGTTCTTC
CDR3 protein: CAWSAGTGARNEQFF

J gene: TRBJ1-4
V gene: TRBV29-1
CDR3 length: 14
D gene: .
clone size: .
CDR3 DNA: TGCAGCGTTGTGGAGAGGACGGATAATGAAAAACTGTTTTTT
CDR3 protein: CSVVERTDNEKLFF

J gene: TRBJ1-1
V gene: TRBV29-1
CDR3 length: 12
D gene: TRBD1
clone size: .
CDR3 DNA: TGCAGCGTGTACAGGGGGAACACTGAAGCTTTCTTT
CDR3 protein: CSVYRGNTEAFF

J gene: TRBJ2-2
V gene: TRBV2
CDR3 length: 15
D gene: TRBD1
clone size: .
CDR3 DNA: TGTGCCAGCAGCAGGACAGGTCAGAACACCGGGGAGCTGTTTTTT
CDR3 protein: CASSRTGQNTGELFF

J gene: TRBJ1-4
V gene: TRBV2
CDR3 length: 13
D gene: .
clone size: .
CDR3 DNA: TGTGCCAGCAGAGTGGGAACTAATGAAAAACTGTTTTTT
CDR3 protein: CASRVGTNEKLFF

J gene: TRBJ1-5
V gene: TRBV2
CDR3 length: 16
D gene: .
clone size: few
CDR3 DNA: TGTGCCAGCAGTGCTCCCGGGGGCAATAGCAATCAGCCCCAGCATTTT
CDR3 protein: CASSAPGGNSNQPQHF

J gene: TRBJ2-1
V gene: TRBV15
CDR3 length: 14
D gene: TRBD1
clone size: .
CDR3 DNA: TGTGCCACCAACAGGGGCGGTAGTGGGGTTGAGCAGTTCTTC
CDR3 protein: CATNRGGSGVEQFF

J gene: TRBJ1-5
V gene: TRBV2
CDR3 length: 14
D gene: .
clone size: .
CDR3 DNA: TGTGCCAGCAGTGACATTGGGCCAGCACCGCCCCAGCATTTT
CDR3 protein: CASSDIGPAPPQHF

J gene: TRBJ2-2
V gene: TRBV27
CDR3 length: 17
D gene: TRBD2
clone size: .
CDR3 DNA: TGTGCCAGCAGTTTCCCTGGACTAGCGCAGAACACCGGGGAGCTGTTTTTT
CDR3 protein: CASSFPGLAQNTGELFF

J gene: TRBJ1-1
V gene: TRBV5-6
CDR3 length: 11
D gene: .
clone size: once
CDR3 DNA: TGTGCCAGCAGCCTGGGGGACGAAGCTTTCTTT
CDR3 protein: CASSLGDEAFF

J gene: TRBJ1-2
V gene: TRBV11-3
CDR3 length: 16
D gene: .
clone size: .
CDR3 DNA: TGTGCCAGCAGCTTAGATCGTTCTACGTCGGTACATGGCTACACCTTC
CDR3 protein: CASSLDRSTSVHGYTF

J gene: TRBJ1-5
V gene: TRBV2
CDR3 length: 14
D gene: .
clone size: .
CDR3 DNA: TGTGCCAGCAAGCGGCCGGCGGACAATCAGCCCCAGCATTTT
CDR3 protein: CASKRPADNQPQHF

J gene: TRBJ2-5
V gene: TRBV9
CDR3 length: 15
D gene: TRBD2
clone size: .
CDR3 DNA: TGTGCCAGCAGCACCCCCGGGACGGGAGGGGAGACCCAGTACTTC
CDR3 protein: CASSTPGTGGETQYF

J gene: TRBJ1-1
V gene: TRBV5-4
CDR3 length: 15
D gene: .
clone size: .
CDR3 DNA: TGTGCCAGCAGTCCCCGAGGAGGGAGGAACACTGAAGCTTTCTTT
CDR3 protein: CASSPRGGRNTEAFF

J gene: TRBJ2-5
V gene: TRBV9
CDR3 length: 14
D gene: TRBD2
clone size: once
CDR3 DNA: TGTGCCAGCAGCGTAGATAGCGGGAAAGAGACCCAGTACTTC
CDR3 protein: CASSVDSGKETQYF

J gene: TRBJ2-5
V gene: TRBV19
CDR3 length: 15
D gene: .
clone size: .
CDR3 DNA: TGTGCCAGTAGTCAGGGGAGGCAGGCCCGGGAGACCCAGTACTTC
CDR3 protein: CASSQGRQARETQYF

J gene: TRBJ1-2
V gene: TRBV9
CDR3 length: 15
D gene: TRBD1
clone size: .
CDR3 DNA: TGTGCCAGCAGCGTCCCAGTACAGGGGGCGCAGGGCTACACCTTC
CDR3 protein: CASSVPVQGAQGYTF

J gene: TRBJ1-2
V gene: TRBV19
CDR3 length: 15
D gene: .
clone size: .
CDR3 DNA: TGTGCCAGTAGTATCAATGGCGGCTCTAACTATGGCTACACCTTC
CDR3 protein: CASSINGGSNYGYTF

J gene: TRBJ2-1
V gene: TRBV5-4
CDR3 length: 13
D gene: .
clone size: once
CDR3 DNA: TGTGCCAGCAGCGGTTCCCGGAAAGTTGAGCAGTTCTTC
CDR3 protein: CASSGSRKVEQFF

J gene: TRBJ1-3
V gene: TRBV6-1
CDR3 length: 19
D gene: .
clone size: .
CDR3 DNA: TGTGCCAGCAGTGCGGCAGTGTGGGCTATCTCGGGGTCCAGAAACACCATATATTTT
CDR3 protein: CASSAAVWAISGSRNTIYF

J gene: TRBJ2-1
V gene: TRBV5-8
CDR3 length: 12
D gene: .
clone size: .
CDR3 DNA: TGTGCCAGCAGCTTACTACCCCATGAGCAGTTCTTC
CDR3 protein: CASSLLPHEQFF

J gene: TRBJ2-5
V gene: TRBV9
CDR3 length: 13
D gene: .
clone size: .
CDR3 DNA: TGTGCCAGCAGCTGGACAGGAGGGGAGACCCAGTACTTC
CDR3 protein: CASSWTGGETQYF

J gene: TRBJ2-7
V gene: TRBV4-1
CDR3 length: 15
D gene: .
clone size: once
CDR3 DNA: TGCGCCAGCAGCCAAGTCTCAGGGGTTCCGGACGAGCAGTACTTC
CDR3 protein: CASSQVSGVPDEQYF

J gene: TRBJ2-5
V gene: TRBV7-8
CDR3 length: 13
D gene: .
clone size: once
CDR3 DNA: TGTGCCAGCAGCTTAGGGCAGCAGGAGACCCAGTACTTC
CDR3 protein: CASSLGQQETQYF

J gene: TRBJ1-2
V gene: TRBV7-2
CDR3 length: 13
D gene: .
clone size: .
CDR3 DNA: TGTGCCAGCAGCCCGGGAGCTTACTATGGCTACACCTTC
CDR3 protein: CASSPGAYYGYTF

J gene: TRBJ2-1
V gene: TRBV27
CDR3 length: 16
D gene: TRBD2
clone size: .
CDR3 DNA: TGTGCCAGCAGACGATCCGGGACTAGCGGGAGGAATGAGCAGTTCTTC
CDR3 protein: CASRRSGTSGRNEQFF

J gene: TRBJ2-7
V gene: TRBV7-6
CDR3 length: 13
D gene: .
clone size: .
CDR3 DNA: TGTGCCAGCAGCCCCGGGGAGTCCTACGAGCAGTACTTC
CDR3 protein: CASSPGESYEQYF